This T cell receptor beta chain was retrieved from a study of blood T cell repertoires in COVID-19. TCRdb keeps only in-frame clones here, not all; method: immunoSEQ multiplex PCR. The sample comprises about 170,000 clones, around four fifths of which are singletons, and 2.5% to 3% rests with the top ten. The trim removed 5 bases at V and 4 bases at J, leaving 6 bases unmatched. This CDR3 is 14 amino acids long. Germline-derived CDR1 and CDR2 are SGHVS and FQNEAQ. The chain has TRBV7-8 and TRBJ2-5, with 8 bases aligning to TRBD1. Sequencing was carried out using peripheral blood. This receptor was obtained from a woman older than 75 with COVID-19, enrolled during active disease. CDR3 in amino acids: CASSPRTGSETQYF. CDR3 DNA: TGTGCCAGCAGCCCCCGGACAGGGTCAGAGACCCAGTACTTC.